The 32 T cell receptor beta chains below come from one sample, sequenced in a study of cytomegalovirus exposure and HLA in healthy donors. In the PCR, 60 Vbeta and 13 Jbeta primers were used. Repertoires were generated with immunoSEQ multiplex PCR, while TCRdb's copy carries only in-frame clones and drops some. The sample includes roughly 180,000 clones, more than 65% of them seen just once. Sequencing used PBMCs. The receptors here all came from a girl aged 2 to 10 in good health and CMV-seropositive.

J is TRBJ1-1 and V is TRBV27; possibly TRBD1 for D (6 bases). V was trimmed by 5 bases and J by 0 bases, leaving 13 bases between them. The germline V gene encodes CDR1 MNHEY and CDR2 SMNVEV (reference sequence). The CDR3 runs to 15 residues. This CDR3 is CASSPLTGVNTEAFF. The CDR3 region has the DNA TGTGCCAGCAGTCCCCTGACAGGAGTGAACACTGAAGCTTTCTTT.

This clone was found once. The DNA for the CDR3 is TGTGCCAGCAGGGTCCTGGAGACAACTAATGAAAAACTGTTTTTT. This sequence encodes CASRVLETTNEKLFF. The chain couples TRBV7-8 to TRBJ1-4; D not certain. V was cut by 6 bases and J by 0 bases, with 11 bases left in between. The CDR3 has 15 amino acids. Germline CDR1 and CDR2: SGHVS and FQNEAQ.

The chain recombines TRBV7-9 with TRBJ2-7, with 9 bases matching TRBD1. Germline CDR1 SEHNR, CDR2 FQNEAQ (reference sequence). The length of the CDR3 is 17 residues. The V and J ends lost 5 bases and 3 bases, in that order; junction bases with no gene match: 14. The CDR3 region has the DNA TGTGCCAGCAGCAACCCGGGACAGGGTTTGGTGGTCTACGAGCAGTACTTC. Amino acid sequence: CASSNPGQGLVVYEQYF.

This chain joins TRBV7-9 and TRBJ2-7; D is undetermined. This CDR3 is built from 15 residues. Germline loops: CDR1 SEHNR, CDR2 FQNEAQ (reference sequence). V was cut by 4 bases and J by 5 bases, with 18 bases left in between. In DNA, the CDR3 is TGTGCCAGCAGCTATAAAGGCCTAGGTGGCGACGAGCAGTACTTC. This sequence encodes CASSYKGLGGDEQYF.

CDR3 residues: CAISERTRDQPQHF. The DNA for the CDR3 is TGTGCCATCAGTGAAAGGACAAGGGATCAGCCCCAGCATTTT. The V gene is TRBV10-3, the J gene TRBJ1-5; a weak D match, TRBD1 (5 bases). V lost 3 bases and J lost 5, with 11 bases in between. Germline lookup yields CDR1 ENHRY and CDR2 SYGVKD. The CDR3 is 14 residues long.

This sequence joins TRBV9 and TRBJ1-2; unclear D gene. The germline V gene has CDR1 SGDLS and CDR2 YYNGEE. The V end lost 0 bases, the J end lost 5 bases, and 23 bases lay between the germline ends. There are 18 residues in the CDR3. CDR3 nucleotide sequence: TGTGCCAGCAGCGTAGCTTTTACTACGGAGGCTCGGATTTATGGCTACACCTTC. Translation: CASSVAFTTEARIYGYTF.

The chain is built from TRBV5-1 and TRBJ2-2, with 8 bases aligning to TRBD2. CDR1 and CDR2 from the germline V gene are SGHRS and YFSETQ. With 3 bases clipped from V and 4 bases from J, the junction kept 5 bases outside the gene matches. The length of the CDR3 is 15 residues. CDR3 DNA sequence: TGCGCCAGCAGCTCCGGACTAGCAGGCACCGGGGAGCTGTTTTTT. This sequence encodes CASSSGLAGTGELFF. The complete variable domain, with remaining parts taken from reference TRBV5-1 and TRBJ2-2, reads KAGVTQTPRYLIKTRGQQVTLSCSPISGHRSVSWYQQTPGQGLQFLFEYFSETQRNKGNFPGRFSGRQFSNSRSEMNVSTLELGDSALYLCASSSGLAGTGELFFGEGSRLTVL.

The chain is built from TRBV5-1 and TRBJ2-3; D might be TRBD2 (6 bases). Germline CDR1 reads SGHRS; CDR2 reads YFSETQ. The germline V and J ends were trimmed by 2 bases and 3 bases, with 10 bases remaining between them. The CDR3 is 14 amino acids. As DNA, the CDR3 is TGCGCCAGCAGCTTCGGGACTGTTACAGATACGCAGTATTTT. Amino acids: CASSFGTVTDTQYF.

The rearrangement uses TRBV6-5 and TRBJ1-2, with D perhaps matching TRBD1 (6 bases). V was trimmed by 6 bases and J by 8 bases, leaving 16 bases between them. CDR1 and CDR2 (germline): MNHEY, SVGAGI. The CDR3 covers 13 residues. The CDR3, as DNA: TGTGCCAGCAGCCCACCCAGGGGCAGGGGCTACACCTTC. This encodes CASSPPRGRGYTF.

V is TRBV9 and J is TRBJ2-2; 7 nucleotides align to TRBD2. CDR3 length equals 16 residues. Trimming took 0 bases from V and 3 from J; bases not matched to a gene: 5. The germline V gene has CDR1 SGDLS and CDR2 YYNGEE. Here the CDR3 DNA reads TGTGCCAGCAGCGTAGTGGCGGGAGTTTACACCGGGGAGCTGTTTTTT. Its protein product is CASSVVAGVYTGELFF.

The gene calls are TRBV30 and TRBJ1-5, with 8 bases identical to TRBD1. In germline, CDR1 is GTSNPN, CDR2 SVGIG (reference sequence). This CDR3 has 15 amino acids. The J segment lost 2 bases and the V segment lost 5 bases, leaving 8 bases of the junction unmatched. The CDR3 bases are TGTGCCTGGGGGTCTGAGGGACAGGGCAATCAGCCCCAGCATTTT. It translates to CAWGSEGQGNQPQHF.

The chain joins TRBV5-1 to TRBJ2-3; TRBD2 matches 14 bases. Germline CDR1 and CDR2: SGHRS and YFSETQ. This CDR3 is 17 amino acids long. With 4 bases clipped from V and 2 bases from J, the junction kept 6 bases outside the gene matches. The CDR3 sequence: CASSIRTSGGTTDTQYF. The CDR3, as DNA: TGCGCCAGCAGCATACGGACTAGCGGGGGGACCACAGATACGCAGTATTTT.

The V gene is TRBV5-1, the J gene TRBJ2-5, with D possibly TRBD2 on 5 matching bases. Trimming cost V 5 bases and J 3 bases, with 14 bases left between them. The CDR3 sequence is 14 residues long. Germline V gene lookup returns CDR1 SGHRS and CDR2 YFSETQ. The CDR3 DNA reads TGCGCCAGCAGGGGAAGACTAAACGAAGAGACCCAGTACTTC. This sequence encodes CASRGRLNEETQYF.

The chain uses TRBV7-4 and TRBJ1-2; 9 nucleotides agree with TRBD1. The CDR3 has 20 amino acids. The germline gives CDR1 SGHVT, CDR2 SQSDAQ. V dropped 3 bases and J dropped 0; count of bases not matched to a gene: 17. The DNA for the CDR3 is TGTGCCAGCAGCTTTAGACAAAACCGGGACAGGGAGGGATCTAACTATGGCTACACCTTC. Translated, it gives CASSFRQNRDREGSNYGYTF.

The chain links TRBV28 to TRBJ1-2; the match to TRBD1 covers 7 bases. CDR1 is MDHEN and CDR2 is SYDVKM in the germline V gene. There are 12 residues in the CDR3. The trim removed 5 bases at V and 4 bases at J, leaving 1 base unmatched. The CDR3 nucleotides read TGTGCCAGCAGTAGACAGGGCTATGGCTACACCTTC. This codes for CASSRQGYGYTF.

This clone was observed a few times. This chain uses TRBV28 with TRBJ1-5; perhaps TRBD1 as D (5 bases). CDR1 MDHEN and CDR2 SYDVKM come from the germline V gene. CDR3 length: 15 amino acids. Deletions cut 3 bases from V and 0 bases from J, with 9 bases between. The CDR3 here is CASSFLDNSNQPQHF. The CDR3 DNA reads as TGTGCCAGCAGTTTTCTGGACAATAGCAATCAGCCCCAGCATTTT.

About this clone itself: The sample contains more than one DNA sequence encoding this CDR3. The chain recombines TRBV4-1 with TRBJ2-1; 7 nucleotides match TRBD2. This CDR3 contains 15 residues. CDR1 is MGHRA, CDR2 YSYEKL, per germline. J gave up 3 bases and V 4 bases, and 6 bases lay outside the gene matches. The CDR3 nucleotides read TGCGCCAGCAGCCCCCTAGGACTAGGCTACAATGAGCAGTTCTTC. Protein product: CASSPLGLGYNEQFF.

This chain links TRBV4-1 with TRBJ1-2; 9 bases line up with TRBD1. Germline-derived CDR1 and CDR2 are MGHRA and YSYEKL. J lost 13 bases, V lost 2 bases, and 11 bases had no gene match. CDR3 length: 14 residues. DNA for the CDR3: TGCGCCAGCAGCCAACTTACAGGGGGCATAGGCGTCACCTTC. Translation: CASSQLTGGIGVTF.

V usage is TRBV30 and J usage is TRBJ1-2; possibly TRBD1 for D (5 bases). The V end was cut by 0 bases, the J end by 4 bases, with 12 bases between. The V gene's germline CDR1 is GTSNPN and CDR2 SVGIG (reference sequence). CDR3 size: 14 residues. The CDR3 bases are TGTGCCTGGAGTGTACAACGCGGGGGCTATGGCTACACCTTC. Its protein is CAWSVQRGGYGYTF.

This CDR3 is CASREQGSLFYEQYF. The CDR3 DNA reads as TGTGCCAGCAGAGAACAGGGGTCTCTTTTCTACGAGCAGTACTTC. The J gene is TRBJ2-7, the V gene TRBV28; TRBD1 matches at 7 bases. V was clipped by 6 bases and J by 3 bases; unmatched bases: 11. From germline, CDR1 is MDHEN and CDR2 SYDVKM. This CDR3 comprises 15 residues.

V usage is TRBV28 and J usage is TRBJ2-5; D may be TRBD1 (7 bases). Germline CDR1 is MDHEN and CDR2 is SYDVKM. This CDR3 comprises 16 residues. The V and J ends lost 7 bases and 0 bases respectively, with 18 bases between them. The CDR3 nucleotides are TGTGCCAGCACTACCCGACAGGGAGGATACCAAGAGACCCAGTACTTC. This encodes CASTTRQGGYQETQYF.

In DNA form, the CDR3 reads TGTGCCAGCAGCTTTGGGCTTCGAAACTACAATGAGCAGTTCTTC. Translation gives CASSFGLRNYNEQFF. V and J are TRBV7-3 and TRBJ2-1, with D unclear. The CDR3 runs 15 residues. Germline V gene sequence: CDR1 SGHTA, CDR2 FQGTGA. Trimming took 3 bases from V and 3 from J, leaving 12 bases between them.

This chain uses TRBV9 with TRBJ2-7, with a tentative D call TRBD2 (5 bases). CDR3 length: 15 residues. Germline V gives CDR1 SGDLS, CDR2 YYNGEE. V lost 4 bases, J lost 4 bases, and 18 bases lay in between. DNA for the CDR3: TGTGCCAGCAGCAAACATCCTATCGGGGTTTACGAGCAGTACTTC. It translates to CASSKHPIGVYEQYF.

This sequence joins TRBV16 and TRBJ1-1; TRBD1 might be the D (6 bases). The CDR3 consists of 12 residues. V lost 4 bases and J lost 6, with 9 bases in between. Germline V gene sequence: CDR1 KGHSY, CDR2 FQNENV. CDR3 loop: CASSLTGSEAFF. The CDR3 DNA reads TGTGCCAGCAGCCTCACAGGGTCTGAAGCTTTCTTT. Full variable domain (outside the CDR3, taken from reference TRBV16 and TRBJ1-1): GEEVAQTPKHLVRGEGQKAKLYCAPIKGHSYVFWYQQVLKNEFKFLISFQNENVFDETGMPKERFSAKCLPNSPCSLEIQATKLEDSAVYFCASSLTGSEAFFGQGTRLTVV.

The chain has TRBV2 and TRBJ2-1; D perhaps matches TRBD2 (5 bases). The CDR3 extends over 14 amino acids. From germline, CDR1 is SNHLY and CDR2 FYNNEI. Trimming took 2 bases from V and 8 from J, leaving 13 bases between them. The CDR3 here is CASSEMDLGDEQFF. CDR3 sequence (DNA): TGTGCCAGCAGTGAAATGGATCTGGGAGATGAGCAGTTCTTC. The complete variable domain, with remaining parts taken from reference TRBV2 and TRBJ2-1, reads EPEVTQTPSHQVTQMGQEVILRCVPISNHLYFYWYRQILGQKVEFLVSFYNNEISEKSEIFDDQFSVERPDGSNFTLKIRSTKLEDSAMYFCASSEMDLGDEQFFGPGTRLTVL.

V usage is TRBV2 and J usage is TRBJ2-3; D gene uncertain. CDR3 length: 12 amino acids. V gave up 5 bases and J gave up 9 bases, with 12 bases separating them. Germline V gene lookup returns CDR1 SNHLY and CDR2 FYNNEI. CDR3 region: CASSFREITQYF. DNA of the CDR3: TGTGCCAGCAGTTTTCGAGAAATCACGCAGTATTTT.

This clone has only a few counts. The CDR3: CATSYSMNTEAFF. For the CDR3, the DNA is TGTGCCACCAGTTACAGTATGAACACTGAAGCTTTCTTT. The chain carries TRBV15 and TRBJ1-1; D remains ambiguous. V lost 6 bases and J lost 0, with 8 bases in between. In germline, CDR1 is LNHNV, CDR2 YYDKDF (reference sequence). The CDR3 length is 13 residues. The full variable domain, completed using reference TRBV15 and TRBJ1-1, is DAMVIQNPRYQVTQFGKPVTLSCSQTLNHNVMYWYQQKSSQAPKLLFHYYDKDFNNEADTPDNFQSRRPNTSFCFLDIRSPGLGDTAMYLCATSYSMNTEAFFGQGTRLTVV.

The chain links TRBV19 to TRBJ2-7, with TRBD2 as a possible D gene (5 bases). Trimming cost V 3 bases and J 2 bases, with 17 bases left between them. The CDR3 is made up of 16 amino acids. CDR1 and CDR2 (germline): LNHDA, SQIVND (reference sequence). For the CDR3, the DNA is TGTGCCAGTAGTATCTCACGCCGGACTTTAACCTACGAGCAGTACTTC. Its protein is CASSISRRTLTYEQYF. Based on the CDR3 plus reference TRBV19 and TRBJ2-7, the full variable domain is DGGITQSPKYLFRKEGQNVTLSCEQNLNHDAMYWYRQDPGQGLRLIYYSQIVNDFQKGDIAEGYSVSREKKESFPLTVTSAQKNPTAFYLCASSISRRTLTYEQYFGPGTRLTVT.

This chain uses TRBV5-1 with TRBJ1-1; 8 bases are shared with TRBD1. CDR1 is SGHRS and CDR2 is YFSETQ in the germline V gene. The CDR3 length is 18 residues. The trim removed 1 base at V and 0 bases at J, leaving 11 bases unmatched. CDR3 DNA: TGCGCCAGCAGCTTGTGGGTGACAGGGGTGCACATGAACACTGAAGCTTTCTTT. This gives the protein CASSLWVTGVHMNTEAFF.

The V and J genes are TRBV5-4 and TRBJ2-6; weak D call: TRBD1 (6 bases). The V end lost 0 bases, the J end lost 4 bases, and 14 bases lay between the germline ends. Germline V gene sequence: CDR1 SGHNT, CDR2 YYREEE (reference sequence). This CDR3 spans 17 amino acids. The chain's CDR3 is CASSLGSGARGANVLTF. The CDR3 DNA follows: TGTGCCAGCAGCTTGGGTTCAGGGGCGCGAGGGGCCAACGTCCTGACTTTC.

The rearrangement uses TRBV6-6 and TRBJ2-7; 8 bases map to TRBD2. The germline CDR1 and CDR2 sequences are MNHNY and SVGAGI (reference sequence). J gave up 2 bases and V 5 bases, and 5 bases lay outside the gene matches. This CDR3 region has 14 residues. Written as DNA, the CDR3 is TGTGCCAGCAGTAAGACTAGCGACACCTACGAGCAGTACTTC. This gives the protein CASSKTSDTYEQYF.

This chain uses TRBV7-3 with TRBJ1-1, with D hard to call. Trimming removed 4 bases at V and 2 bases at J, with 8 bases between. This CDR3 is 13 amino acids long. Germline V gene lookup returns CDR1 SGHTA and CDR2 FQGTGA. The CDR3 region is CASSSEPNTEAFF. CDR3 in DNA: TGTGCCAGCAGCTCGGAGCCCAACACTGAAGCTTTCTTT.